Each of the 26 T cell receptor beta chains below was sequenced from the same sample in a study of blood T cells in healthy people across ages. Primed by a sample-barcoded 5' primer and a J-beta primer mix, a second PCR proceeded for about 6 to 11 cycles. TCRdb itself ran the 5' RACE reads through MiXCR, one entry per CDR3 protein. The sample carries 540,000 or so distinct CDR3 sequences, under 55% recorded once. Material: blood. Receptor source: a man of 80 years or more in good health.

Here the CDR3 DNA reads TGTGCCAGCAGAGTAGCGGGGGGGCCAAATGAGCAGTTCTTC. The encoded protein is CASRVAGGPNEQFF. The chain uses TRBV7-3 and TRBJ2-1; 11 bases are shared with TRBD2. V lost 6 bases and J lost 7; bases outside the gene matches: 5. The CDR3 runs 14 residues. CDR1 and CDR2 from the germline V gene are SGHTA and FQGTGA.

CDR3 bases: TGCGCCAGCAGCAAAGACCCCGGGGAGCTGTTTTTT. Translation: CASSKDPGELFF. This sequence joins TRBV5-1 and TRBJ2-2; D not resolved. CDR1 is SGHRS, CDR2 YFSETQ, per germline. This CDR3 is built from 12 residues. The germline V and J ends were trimmed by 4 bases and 6 bases, with 7 bases remaining between them.

This sequence joins TRBV7-2 and TRBJ2-1; unclear D gene. TRBJ2-7 explains the end of the DNA better; the J call may be wrong. The CDR3 extends over 12 amino acids. Germline CDR1 is SGHTA and CDR2 is FQGNSA. The CDR3 DNA reads TGTGCCAGCAGCCTCCCTTACAATGAGCAGTACTTC. This encodes CASSLPYNEQYF.

This clonotype occurred many times. The V call is TRBV20-1, the J call TRBJ2-1; D gene uncertain. The V gene lost 6 bases and the J gene lost 3 bases, with 9 bases spanning the gap. The CDR3 is 12 amino acids. Germline lookup yields CDR1 DFQATT and CDR2 SNEGSKA (reference sequence). This CDR3 is CSATDHYNEQFF. The CDR3 DNA is TGCAGTGCCACCGATCACTACAATGAGCAGTTCTTC.

This clonotype was picked up a small number of times. This chain connects TRBV19 to TRBJ2-1, with D maybe TRBD2 (6 bases). Germline assignment: CDR1 LNHDA and CDR2 SQIVND (reference sequence). The CDR3 has 13 residues. Trimming cost V 4 bases and J 8 bases, with 12 bases left between them. The CDR3 protein is CASSSGKGYEQFF. The CDR3 DNA sequence: TGTGCCAGTAGTAGCGGGAAAGGGTATGAGCAGTTCTTC. Looking up the rest from reference TRBV19 and TRBJ2-1 gives the full variable domain: DGGITQSPKYLFRKEGQNVTLSCEQNLNHDAMYWYRQDPGQGLRLIYYSQIVNDFQKGDIAEGYSVSREKKESFPLTVTSAQKNPTAFYLCASSSGKGYEQFFGPGTRLTVL.

The sample holds many counts of this clonotype. The V gene is TRBV6-6, the J gene TRBJ2-5; D gene unclear. Germline V lookup: CDR1 MNHNY, CDR2 SVGAGI (reference sequence). V gave up 0 bases and J gave up 2 bases, with 7 bases separating them. This CDR3 has 14 amino acids. The CDR3 sequence: CASSYSARQETQYF. CDR3 DNA: TGTGCCAGCAGTTACTCGGCCAGGCAAGAGACCCAGTACTTC.

This sequence joins TRBV7-2 and TRBJ2-7; 11 bases map to TRBD2. Unmatched junction bases numbered 6, after V lost 4 bases and J lost 4 bases. The germline V gene has CDR1 SGHTA and CDR2 FQGNSA. This CDR3 contains 15 residues. The CDR3 nucleotides read TGTGCCAGCAGCTCGGTGACTAGCGGGGTGTACGAGCAGTACTTC. This gives the protein CASSSVTSGVYEQYF.

V and J are TRBV7-2 and TRBJ1-1; the D is unclear. The CDR3 covers 12 residues. CDR1 and CDR2 (germline): SGHTA, FQGNSA. V was shortened by 2 bases and J by 3 bases, with 4 bases between the two germline ends. The CDR3 bases are TGTGCCAGCAGCTTATGGTACACTGAAGCTTTCTTT. Translating gives CASSLWYTEAFF. The full variable domain, completed using reference TRBV7-2 and TRBJ1-1, is GAGVSQSPSNKVTEKGKDVELRCDPISGHTALYWYRQSLGQGLEFLIYFQGNSAPDKSGLPSDRFSAERTGGSVSTLTIQRTQQEDSAVYLCASSLWYTEAFFGQGTRLTVV.

This clonotype was seen only a few times. The CDR3 region has the DNA TGTGCCAGCAGCCCAGCCAGGAGTTCCTACAATGAGCAGTTCTTC. This translates into CASSPARSSYNEQFF. This rearrangement joins TRBV7-2 to TRBJ2-1; unclear D gene. Germline V gene sequence: CDR1 SGHTA, CDR2 FQGNSA. The CDR3 loop spans 15 amino acids. V shed 5 bases and J shed 1 base, with 12 bases lying between them.

The chain is built from TRBV10-3 and TRBJ2-2; no definite D call. The CDR3 contains 14 residues. V gave up 3 bases and J gave up 0 bases, with 5 bases separating them. In germline, CDR1 is ENHRY, CDR2 SYGVKD. The DNA of the CDR3 is TGTGCCATCAGTGACAGCGCGAACACCGGGGAGCTGTTTTTT. As protein: CAISDSANTGELFF.

V gene TRBV29-1 combines with J gene TRBJ1-2, with D possibly matching TRBD1 (6 bases). Trimming took off 2 bases at V and 6 bases at J, with 10 bases between the two ends. CDR3 size: 12 residues. The V gene's germline CDR1 is SQVTM and CDR2 ANQGSEA. CDR3 loop: CSVEQGMDGYTF. The CDR3 DNA reads as TGCAGCGTTGAACAGGGGATGGATGGCTACACCTTC.

This chain joins TRBV5-1 and TRBJ1-1; D remains ambiguous. The CDR3 consists of 15 residues. From germline, CDR1 is SGHRS and CDR2 YFSETQ. The V end was cut by 3 bases, the J end by 1 base, with 13 bases between. CDR3 sequence reads: CASSSRPEGNTEAFF. The DNA of the CDR3 is TGCGCCAGCAGCTCCCGCCCCGAGGGGAACACTGAAGCTTTCTTT.

This clonotype was recorded a few times. CDR3 loop: CASSTTSYEQYF. The CDR3 DNA follows: TGTGCCAGCAGTACCACCTCCTACGAGCAGTACTTC. The chain carries TRBV2 and TRBJ2-7; D is undetermined. The germline gives CDR1 SNHLY, CDR2 FYNNEI. Trimming took 5 bases from V and 0 from J, leaving 5 bases between them. This CDR3 comprises 12 residues. Full variable domain (outside the CDR3, taken from reference TRBV2 and TRBJ2-7): EPEVTQTPSHQVTQMGQEVILRCVPISNHLYFYWYRQILGQKVEFLVSFYNNEISEKSEIFDDQFSVERPDGSNFTLKIRSTKLEDSAMYFCASSTTSYEQYFGPGTRLTVT.

To note about this clonotype: A much larger clone lies one base from this, so it may be a read error. The chain combines TRBV6-6 with TRBJ2-3; D not certain. Germline V lookup: CDR1 MNHNY, CDR2 SVGAGI (reference sequence). CDR3 length equals 15 residues. V was pared by 5 bases and J by 0 bases, with 12 bases between. CDR3 bases: TGTGCCAGCAGTGAGAGTGTAGTTAGCACAGATACGCAGTATTTT. Its translation: CASSESVVSTDTQYF.

The CDR3 is CASSVDRDCEQYF. DNA of the CDR3: TGTGCCAGCAGTGTGGACAGGGACTGCGAGCAGTACTTC. The chain joins TRBV2 to TRBJ2-4; TRBD1 agrees at 8 bases. The J call may be incorrect, as the DNA end agrees better with TRBJ2-7. The CDR3 contains 13 residues. The V gene's germline CDR1 is SNHLY and CDR2 FYNNEI.

The chain recombines TRBV20-1 with TRBJ1-1; D unclear. The CDR3 contains 14 residues. The germline V gene encodes CDR1 DFQATT and CDR2 SNEGSKA (reference sequence). Trimming shortened V by 1 base and J by 1 base, and 10 bases separated the two germline ends. CDR3 sequence reads: CSARGGHSNTEAFF. DNA for the CDR3: TGCAGTGCTAGAGGCGGCCACTCGAACACTGAAGCTTTCTTT.

This clonotype was seen a single time. This chain links TRBV29-1 with TRBJ2-1, with 16 bases lining up with TRBD2. This CDR3 is built from 16 residues. CDR1 is SQVTM, CDR2 ANQGSEA, per germline. The CDR3 reads CCAGLAGGPLYNEQFF. In DNA, the CDR3 is TGCTGTGCGGGACTAGCGGGAGGGCCCCTTTACAATGAGCAGTTCTTC.

This clonotype was recorded only once. This may be a read error: a much more frequent sequence differs by one nucleotide. The chain recombines TRBV6-6 with TRBJ1-1; D ambiguous. CDR3 length equals 14 residues. V shed 5 bases and J shed 4 bases, with 14 bases lying between them. Germline CDR1 is MNHNY and CDR2 is SVGAGI (reference sequence). The CDR3 nucleotides are TGTGCCAGCAGTGACGGGGTATCGGTCACTGAAGCTTTCTTT. Translating gives CASSDGVSVTEAFF.

V is TRBV29-1 and J is TRBJ2-7; 12 bases line up with TRBD2. The length of the CDR3 is 15 residues. Germline values: CDR1 SQVTM, CDR2 ANQGSEA. Trimming cost V 1 base and J 7 bases; bases outside gene matches: 8. The DNA for the CDR3 is TGCAGCGTTGAAGCTCGTACTAGCGGGGGGAATGAGCAGTACTTC. This codes for CSVEARTSGGNEQYF.

This clonotype was observed many times. V usage is TRBV6-5 and J usage is TRBJ2-7, with 9 bases lining up with TRBD1. J was trimmed by 3 bases and V by 6 bases; bases with no gene match: 9. CDR3 length: 15 amino acids. The germline V gene encodes CDR1 MNHEY and CDR2 SVGAGI. CDR3 nucleotide sequence: TGTGCCAGCAGCGAAACCGGGACAGGGCGCTACGAGCAGTACTTC. Amino acid sequence: CASSETGTGRYEQYF.

Concerning this clonotype: A much larger clone lies one base from this, so it may be a read error. This chain joins TRBV7-2 and TRBJ2-5, with D hard to call. CDR3 length: 15 amino acids. Germline CDR1 is SGHTA and CDR2 is FQGNSA. This CDR3 reads CAGSLDLGYQETQYF. The CDR3 DNA follows: TGTGCCGGCAGCCTCGACCTAGGGTACCAAGAGACCCAGTACTTC.

This clonotype was seen a few times. The V gene is TRBV5-1, the J gene TRBJ1-2; D ambiguous. Trimming took 0 bases from V and 8 from J, leaving 17 bases between them. CDR3 length: 15 amino acids. From germline, CDR1 is SGHRS and CDR2 YFSETQ. DNA of the CDR3: TGCGCCAGCAGCTTGGACAAGGCCCCCATGGGGGGCTACACCTTC. Translated: CASSLDKAPMGGYTF.

J is TRBJ1-2 and V is TRBV19; 8 bases are a match to TRBD1. This CDR3 spans 12 amino acids. Losses at the gene ends were 7 bases for V and 7 bases for J; bases not matched to a gene: 5. CDR1 LNHDA and CDR2 SQIVND come from the germline V gene (reference sequence). The CDR3 loop reads CASTYRGTGYTF. Written as DNA, the CDR3 is TGTGCCAGTACCTACAGGGGGACTGGCTACACCTTC.

The gene calls are TRBV10-3 and TRBJ2-3; D may be TRBD2 (6 bases). The V gene's germline CDR1 is ENHRY and CDR2 SYGVKD. V was pared by 3 bases and J by 0 bases, with 10 bases between. The CDR3 runs to 15 residues. CDR3 DNA: TGTGCCATCAGTGATGGGGCGGGAAGCACAGATACGCAGTATTTT. This sequence encodes CAISDGAGSTDTQYF.

The chain employs TRBV20-1 and TRBJ1-1, with no clear D. In germline, CDR1 is DFQATT, CDR2 SNEGSKA (reference sequence). This CDR3 region has 12 residues. V lost 6 bases to trimming and J lost 2 bases, with 10 bases between them. The CDR3 reads CSARLLNTEAFF. Here the CDR3 DNA reads TGCAGTGCCCGCCTCCTCAACACTGAAGCTTTCTTT.

The chain has TRBV7-2 and TRBJ2-5; TRBD2 matches at 8 bases. The germline gives CDR1 SGHTA, CDR2 FQGNSA. After removal of 7 bases from V and 2 bases from J, the junction contained 15 bases not matched to a gene. The CDR3 covers 17 residues. The CDR3 DNA sequence: TGTGCCAGCACAGGAGGAAGCGGGGGATTGGGGCAAGAGACCCAGTACTTC. Translation gives CASTGGSGGLGQETQYF.